What follows is one T cell receptor beta chain and its context. Its specificity is unknown. The sample originates from a study of T cells after yellow fever vaccination. Study results and caveats: When the response was secondary, it was weaker but reached its peak faster, day 5 versus 15.

This CDR3 has 14 amino acids. Via MiXCR, TCRdb re-called the 5' RACE reads, giving one row per CDR3 protein. The table has 250,000 to 300,000 distinct CDR3 sequences, about 5% seen once. The sample here was CD4+ T cells sorted from PBMCs, taken on the day of the yellow fever booster vaccination. The chain has TRBV3-2 and TRBJ2-5; the table's D call TRBD1 went unverified against the DNA. TRBV3-2 is a known pseudogene. The receptor was isolated from a young man who received the YFV17D yellow fever vaccine. The CDR3 DNA reads as TGTGCCAGCAGCAGTGTCCGGCGGTGGGAGACCCAGTACTTC. It specifies CASSSVRRWETQYF.